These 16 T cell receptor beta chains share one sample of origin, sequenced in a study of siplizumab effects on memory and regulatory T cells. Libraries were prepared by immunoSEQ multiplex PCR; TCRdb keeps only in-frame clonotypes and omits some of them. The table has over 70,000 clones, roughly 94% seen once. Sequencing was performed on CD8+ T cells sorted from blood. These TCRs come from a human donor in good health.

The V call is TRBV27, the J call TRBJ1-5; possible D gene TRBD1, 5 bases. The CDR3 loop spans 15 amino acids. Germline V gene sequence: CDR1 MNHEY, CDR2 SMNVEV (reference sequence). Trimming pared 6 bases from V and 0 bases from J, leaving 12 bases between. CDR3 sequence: CASRSGTDSNQPQHF. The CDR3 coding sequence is TGTGCCAGCAGGTCCGGGACCGATAGCAATCAGCCCCAGCATTTT.

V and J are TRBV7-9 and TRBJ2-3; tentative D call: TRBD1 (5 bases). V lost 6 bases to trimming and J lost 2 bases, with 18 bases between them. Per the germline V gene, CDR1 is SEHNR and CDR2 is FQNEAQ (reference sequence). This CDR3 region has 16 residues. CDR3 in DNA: TGTGCCAGCAGAGCGTGGGGCGGTGGGGTCACAGATACGCAGTATTTT. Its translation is CASRAWGGGVTDTQYF. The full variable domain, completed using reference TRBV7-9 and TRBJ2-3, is DTGVSQNPRHKITKRGQNVTFRCDPISEHNRLYWYRQTLGQGPEFLTYFQNEAQLEKSRLLSDRFSAERPKGSFSTLEIQRTEQGDSAMYLCASRAWGGGVTDTQYFGPGTRLTVL.

CDR3 in amino acids: CASSVGSQPQHF. The CDR3 DNA is TGTGCCAGCAGCGTAGGGAGTCAGCCCCAGCATTTT. J is TRBJ1-5 and V is TRBV14, with unresolved D. V was clipped by 5 bases and J by 6 bases, with 8 bases between them. The CDR3 runs to 12 residues. The germline V gene has CDR1 SGHDN and CDR2 FVKESK.

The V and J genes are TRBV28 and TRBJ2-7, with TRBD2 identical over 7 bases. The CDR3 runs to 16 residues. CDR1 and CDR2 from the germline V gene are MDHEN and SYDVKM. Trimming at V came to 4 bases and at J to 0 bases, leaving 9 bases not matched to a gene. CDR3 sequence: CASSYPLGGSSYEQYF. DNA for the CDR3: TGTGCCAGCAGTTATCCCCTGGGGGGGAGCTCCTACGAGCAGTACTTC.

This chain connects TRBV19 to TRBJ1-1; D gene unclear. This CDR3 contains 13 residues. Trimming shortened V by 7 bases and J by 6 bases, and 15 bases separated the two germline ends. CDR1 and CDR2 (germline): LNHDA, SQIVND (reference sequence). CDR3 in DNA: TGTGCCAGTACTTTCTCCGCCGGCGCTGAAGCTTTCTTT. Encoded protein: CASTFSAGAEAFF.

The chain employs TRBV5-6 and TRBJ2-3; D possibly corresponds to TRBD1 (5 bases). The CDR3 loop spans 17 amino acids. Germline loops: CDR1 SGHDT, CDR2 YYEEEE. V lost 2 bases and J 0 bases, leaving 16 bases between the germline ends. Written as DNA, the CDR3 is TGTGCCAGCAGCTTCTCTGAAGGGGTCATAAGCACAGATACGCAGTATTTT. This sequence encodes CASSFSEGVISTDTQYF.

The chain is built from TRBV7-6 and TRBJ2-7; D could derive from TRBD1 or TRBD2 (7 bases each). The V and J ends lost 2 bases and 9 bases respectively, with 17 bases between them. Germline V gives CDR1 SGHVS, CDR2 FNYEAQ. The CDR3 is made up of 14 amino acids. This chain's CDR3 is CASSLIGGGGAQYF. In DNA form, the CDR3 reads TGTGCCAGCAGCTTAATCGGGGGAGGGGGCGCGCAGTACTTC.

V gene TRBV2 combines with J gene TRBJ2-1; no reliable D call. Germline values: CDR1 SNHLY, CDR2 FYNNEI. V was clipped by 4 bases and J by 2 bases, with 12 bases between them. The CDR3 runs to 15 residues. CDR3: CASSVASAAYNEQFF. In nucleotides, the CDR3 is TGTGCCAGCAGTGTCGCGTCAGCCGCCTACAATGAGCAGTTCTTC.

The CDR3 DNA reads as TGTGCCAGCAGCCCCGGAGAGCGGAGGAATGAGCAGTTCTTC. Translating it yields CASSPGERRNEQFF. The gene calls are TRBV7-3 and TRBJ2-1; the D gene is possibly TRBD2 (5 bases). CDR3 length equals 14 residues. Germline lookup yields CDR1 SGHTA and CDR2 FQGTGA. Trimming left V 5 bases short and J 7 bases short, with 15 bases between.

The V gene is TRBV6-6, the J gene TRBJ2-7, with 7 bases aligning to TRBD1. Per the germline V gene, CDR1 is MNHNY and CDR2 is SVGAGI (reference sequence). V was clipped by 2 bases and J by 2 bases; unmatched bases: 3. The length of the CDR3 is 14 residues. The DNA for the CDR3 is TGTGCCAGCAGTTACGGAGACAGGGCCTACGAGCAGTACTTC. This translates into CASSYGDRAYEQYF.

Here the CDR3 DNA reads TGTGCCTTGCGGGACAGAGTACCTGAAGCTTTCTTT. Protein sequence: CALRDRVPEAFF. The chain is built from TRBV30 and TRBJ1-1; 7 bases fit TRBD1. Trimming cost V 7 bases and J 6 bases; bases outside gene matches: 8. CDR3 length equals 12 residues. Germline V gene sequence: CDR1 GTSNPN, CDR2 SVGIG (reference sequence).

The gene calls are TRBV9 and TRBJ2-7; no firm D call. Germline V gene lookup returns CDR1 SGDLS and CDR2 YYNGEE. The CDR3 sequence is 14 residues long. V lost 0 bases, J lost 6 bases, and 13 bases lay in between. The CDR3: CASSVGVGKFEQYF. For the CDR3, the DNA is TGTGCCAGCAGCGTAGGGGTAGGGAAGTTCGAGCAGTACTTC.

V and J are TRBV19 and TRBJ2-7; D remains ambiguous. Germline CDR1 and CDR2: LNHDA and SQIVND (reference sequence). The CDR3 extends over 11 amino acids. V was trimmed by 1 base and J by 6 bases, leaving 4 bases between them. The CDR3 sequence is CASSIGPEQYF. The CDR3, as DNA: TGTGCCAGTAGTATAGGCCCCGAGCAGTACTTC.

CDR3 DNA sequence: TGTGCCAGCAGTGACTCGAATTCATCCTACAATGAGCAGTTCTTC. As protein: CASSDSNSSYNEQFF. The V gene is TRBV6-4, the J gene TRBJ2-1; D call uncertain. Germline V lookup: CDR1 MRHNA, CDR2 SNTAGT. The CDR3 length is 15 residues. Trimming cost V 0 bases and J 1 base, with 7 bases left between them.

The CDR3 spells CASSHSGTSGRNEQFF. The CDR3 nucleotides read TGCGCCAGCAGCCATTCCGGGACTAGCGGGAGAAATGAGCAGTTCTTC. The rearrangement uses TRBV4-1 and TRBJ2-1; 14 bases fit TRBD2. Per germline, CDR1 MGHRA and CDR2 YSYEKL. V gave up 3 bases and J gave up 7 bases; unmatched junction bases: 5. The CDR3 sequence is 16 residues long.

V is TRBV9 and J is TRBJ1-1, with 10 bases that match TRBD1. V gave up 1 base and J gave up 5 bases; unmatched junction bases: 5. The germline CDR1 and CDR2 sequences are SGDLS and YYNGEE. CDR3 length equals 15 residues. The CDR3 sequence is CASSVKDRGLTEAFF. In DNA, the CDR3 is TGTGCCAGCAGCGTAAAAGACAGGGGGCTTACTGAAGCTTTCTTT. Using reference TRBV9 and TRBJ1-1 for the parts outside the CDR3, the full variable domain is DSGVTQTPKHLITATGQRVTLRCSPRSGDLSVYWYQQSLDQGLQFLIQYYNGEERAKGNILERFSAQQFPDLHSELNLSSLELGDSALYFCASSVKDRGLTEAFFGQGTRLTVV.